Described below is a single TCR beta chain sequence and its context. This specimen belongs to a study of CD8 T cells in Susac syndrome. TEMRA cells were FACS-enriched, and CD8+ and CD4+ T cells were isolated negatively. It was with random hexamers that roughly 0.45 to 1 ug RNA was reverse transcribed. By means of immunoSEQ multiplex PCR, TCR beta CDR3 spanning 54 Vbeta and 13 Jbeta underwent amplification. In TCRdb, the immunoSEQ multiplex PCR reads were re-called with MiXCR into one record per CDR3 protein. The sample lists about 120,000 distinct CDR3 sequences, 94% occurring once. This CDR3 is 14 amino acids long. V was trimmed by 5 bases and J by 4 bases, leaving 14 bases between them.

This chain links TRBV12-3 or TRBV12-4 with TRBJ1-1; no clear D. The origin of this receptor is a human donor in good health. Sequenced sample: CD4+ T cells from PBMCs. The CDR3 DNA follows: TGTGCCAGCAGTCCTATTGCGGGTCCCACTGAAGCTTTCTTT. Protein: CASSPIAGPTEAFF.